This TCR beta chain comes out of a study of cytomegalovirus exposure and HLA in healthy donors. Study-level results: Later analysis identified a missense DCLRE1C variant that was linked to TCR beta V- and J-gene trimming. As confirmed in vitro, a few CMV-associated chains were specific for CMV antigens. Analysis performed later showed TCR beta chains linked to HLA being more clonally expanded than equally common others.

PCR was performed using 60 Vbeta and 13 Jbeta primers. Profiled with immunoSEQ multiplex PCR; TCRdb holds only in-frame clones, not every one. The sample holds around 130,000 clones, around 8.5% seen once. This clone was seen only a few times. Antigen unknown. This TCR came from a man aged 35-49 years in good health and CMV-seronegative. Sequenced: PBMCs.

For the CDR3, the DNA is TGTGCCAGCAGCCCGGACAGGGGGCGTGTAGAGACCCAGTACTTC. Translation gives CASSPDRGRVETQYF. The chain uses TRBV7-9 and TRBJ2-5, with 11 nucleotides matching TRBD1. Trimming at V came to 5 bases and at J to 4 bases, leaving 6 bases not matched to a gene. This CDR3 region has 15 residues. Germline CDR1 and CDR2: SEHNR and FQNEAQ (reference sequence).